The 15 T cell receptor beta chains below come from one sample, sequenced in a study of cytomegalovirus exposure and HLA in healthy donors. It was with 60 Vbeta and 13 Jbeta primers that the PCR ran. Libraries were prepared by immunoSEQ multiplex PCR; TCRdb keeps only in-frame clonotypes and omits some of them. Here the sample spans roughly 100,000 clones, approximately 64% being singletons. Sequencing used PBMCs. The origin of the receptors is a human donor in good health.

The rearrangement joins TRBV4-1 to TRBJ2-7; the D gene is possibly TRBD2 (5 bases). V lost 4 bases, J lost 0 bases, and 19 bases lay in between. CDR1 and CDR2 from the germline V gene are MGHRA and YSYEKL. CDR3 length: 17 amino acids. The CDR3 is CASSLMGGGPSSYEQYF. Written as DNA, the CDR3 is TGCGCCAGCAGCCTAATGGGCGGAGGTCCCTCCTCCTACGAGCAGTACTTC.

The chain recombines TRBV12-5 with TRBJ2-1, with 12 nucleotides matching TRBD2. In germline, CDR1 is LGHNT, CDR2 FRNRAP. The CDR3 sequence is 17 residues long. V lost 6 bases, J lost 4 bases, and 10 bases stayed unmatched. The CDR3: CASGLPASGRAYNEQFF. As DNA, the CDR3 is TGTGCTAGTGGGCTGCCGGCTAGCGGGAGGGCATACAATGAGCAGTTCTTC.

CDR3 loop: CASSAGLAGGEQYF. CDR3 coding DNA: TGCGCCAGCAGCGCGGGACTAGCGGGAGGCGAGCAGTACTTC. The chain uses TRBV5-1 and TRBJ2-7; 15 nucleotides match TRBD2. The germline gives CDR1 SGHRS, CDR2 YFSETQ. V was pared by 4 bases and J by 6 bases, with 2 bases of the junction left unmatched. The CDR3 spans 14 residues.

This chain uses TRBV9 with TRBJ2-3, with 11 bases identical to TRBD2. CDR3 length: 17 residues. Germline V lookup: CDR1 SGDLS, CDR2 YYNGEE. J gave up 3 bases and V 4 bases, and 10 bases lay outside the gene matches. The CDR3 sequence is CASSRPSSGRSTDTQYF. The CDR3 DNA reads TGTGCCAGCAGCCGTCCTTCTAGCGGGAGGAGTACAGATACGCAGTATTTT.

This chain joins TRBV19 and TRBJ2-2, with 7 bases matching TRBD2. From germline, CDR1 is LNHDA and CDR2 SQIVND (reference sequence). The length of the CDR3 is 15 residues. With V trimmed by 8 bases and J by 6 bases, 12 bases remained unmatched. This CDR3 reads CASSGAAGASGELFF. CDR3 nucleotide sequence: TGTGCCAGTTCCGGGGCGGCGGGAGCCTCCGGGGAGCTGTTTTTT.

V gene TRBV4-1 combines with J gene TRBJ1-6; 10 nucleotides line up with TRBD1. Germline values: CDR1 MGHRA, CDR2 YSYEKL. The CDR3 consists of 16 residues. J was trimmed by 10 bases and V by 4 bases; bases with no gene match: 10. The CDR3, as DNA: TGCGCCAGCAGCCTCATTGGGACAGGGGTCGGATCACCCCTCCACTTT. Translation: CASSLIGTGVGSPLHF.

The chain joins TRBV29-1 to TRBJ2-7; D not resolved. The CDR3 length is 13 residues. V lost 2 bases to trimming and J lost 6 bases, with 14 bases between them. Looked up from germline, CDR1 is SQVTM and CDR2 is ANQGSEA. This CDR3 is CSVESLESTEQYF. CDR3 bases: TGCAGCGTTGAATCTCTAGAATCGACCGAGCAGTACTTC.

V gene TRBV4-2 combines with J gene TRBJ2-5; D call uncertain. This CDR3 comprises 15 residues. From germline, CDR1 is LGHNA and CDR2 YNFKEQ. V dropped 0 bases and J dropped 4 bases, with 12 bases sitting between them. The DNA of the CDR3 is TGTGCCAGCAGCCAAGATCCTAGTTCTGGAGAGACCCAGTACTTC. Amino acid sequence: CASSQDPSSGETQYF.

The chain combines TRBV19 with TRBJ1-1; D is unresolved. The germline V gene encodes CDR1 LNHDA and CDR2 SQIVND (reference sequence). The CDR3 loop spans 16 amino acids. Trimming shortened V by 6 bases and J by 0 bases, and 17 bases separated the two germline ends. The DNA for the CDR3 is TGTGCCAGTAGGCGGAATCCGCAACTTGTGAACACTGAAGCTTTCTTT. Protein sequence: CASRRNPQLVNTEAFF.

The V gene is TRBV13, the J gene TRBJ1-2; the D is unclear. The CDR3 consists of 13 residues. The germline V gene encodes CDR1 PRHDT and CDR2 FYEKMQ (reference sequence). Trimming stripped 0 bases from V and 0 bases from J, with 2 bases between. CDR3 sequence: CASSLGTNYGYTF. CDR3 in DNA: TGTGCCAGCAGCTTAGGCACTAACTATGGCTACACCTTC.

The rearrangement uses TRBV19 and TRBJ2-2; D might be TRBD1 (5 bases). The germline V gene has CDR1 LNHDA and CDR2 SQIVND (reference sequence). V dropped 3 bases and J dropped 1 base, with 15 bases sitting between them. CDR3 length: 17 amino acids. This CDR3 reads CASSILWTNWNTGELFF. CDR3 DNA: TGTGCCAGTAGTATCTTATGGACAAATTGGAACACCGGGGAGCTGTTTTTT. The full variable domain, completed using reference TRBV19 and TRBJ2-2, is DGGITQSPKYLFRKEGQNVTLSCEQNLNHDAMYWYRQDPGQGLRLIYYSQIVNDFQKGDIAEGYSVSREKKESFPLTVTSAQKNPTAFYLCASSILWTNWNTGELFFGEGSRLTVL.

The chain joins TRBV6-1 to TRBJ2-7, with 9 bases aligning to TRBD2. CDR1 is MNHNS, CDR2 SASEGT, per germline. The V gene end was trimmed by 4 bases and the J gene end by 3 bases; junction bases not matched to a gene: 10. The CDR3 length is 16 residues. The CDR3 nucleotides are TGTGCCAGCAGTGGGATCCTACTAGCGGGTCACTACGAGCAGTACTTC. The encoded protein is CASSGILLAGHYEQYF.

This chain links TRBV28 with TRBJ1-1, with D hard to call. V lost 2 bases to trimming and J lost 5 bases, with 15 bases between them. The germline gives CDR1 MDHEN, CDR2 SYDVKM. The CDR3 covers 15 residues. The CDR3 nucleotides are TGTGCCAGCAGTTTAGGTTTCAGAGGGCGGACTGAAGCTTTCTTT. Its translation is CASSLGFRGRTEAFF.

The chain combines TRBV5-4 with TRBJ2-7; no firm D call. Trimming pared 2 bases from V and 5 bases from J, leaving 11 bases between. Germline loops: CDR1 SGHNT, CDR2 YYREEE (reference sequence). The CDR3 loop spans 13 amino acids. The CDR3 reads CASSFFTVNEQYF. CDR3 nucleotides: TGTGCCAGCAGCTTTTTTACGGTTAACGAGCAGTACTTC.

The chain recombines TRBV5-1 with TRBJ1-1; possibly TRBD1 for D (6 bases). Germline loops: CDR1 SGHRS, CDR2 YFSETQ. V shed 2 bases and J shed 1 base, with 12 bases lying between them. The CDR3 sequence is 15 residues long. The CDR3 region has the DNA TGCGCCAGCAGCTTACAGGGTCCCCAGAACACTGAAGCTTTCTTT. It encodes CASSLQGPQNTEAFF.